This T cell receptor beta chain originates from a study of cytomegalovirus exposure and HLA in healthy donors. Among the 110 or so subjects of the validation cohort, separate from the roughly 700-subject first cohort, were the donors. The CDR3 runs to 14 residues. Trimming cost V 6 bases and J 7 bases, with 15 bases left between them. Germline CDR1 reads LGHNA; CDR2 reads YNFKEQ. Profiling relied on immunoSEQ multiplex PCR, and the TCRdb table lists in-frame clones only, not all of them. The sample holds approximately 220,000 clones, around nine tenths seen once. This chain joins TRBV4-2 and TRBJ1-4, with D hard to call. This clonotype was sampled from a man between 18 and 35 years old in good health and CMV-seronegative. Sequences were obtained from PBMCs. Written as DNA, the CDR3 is TGTGCCAGCAGAATGACCGGGTCCCTTGAAAAACTGTTTTTT. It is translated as CASRMTGSLEKLFF.